Listed here are 9 T cell receptor beta chains from one sample, sequenced in a study of T cell clones after liver transplantation. The method was immunoSEQ multiplex PCR; TCRdb's version includes in-frame clones alone and lacks a portion of them. The profile covers fewer than 85,000 clones, with around four fifths appearing a single time and 2.8% taken by the ten largest. The sample here was CD4+ T cells from blood, taken at the 22-month timepoint. These receptors were obtained from a human patient who received a liver transplant. Some of the T cells may derive from the graft donor.

The chain couples TRBV10-3 to TRBJ1-2; TRBD1 might be the D (5 bases). This CDR3 region has 15 residues. V was cut by 4 bases and J by 2 bases, with 14 bases left in between. CDR1 ENHRY and CDR2 SYGVKD come from the germline V gene. Here the CDR3 reads CAISVSQGPNYGYTF. CDR3 in DNA: TGTGCCATCAGTGTAAGTCAGGGCCCAAACTATGGCTACACCTTC.

The chain is built from TRBV4-3 and TRBJ1-1; the D is unclear. Trimming shortened V by 1 base and J by 5 bases, and 11 bases separated the two germline ends. CDR1 and CDR2 from the germline V gene are LGHNA and YSLEER. There are 14 residues in the CDR3. This chain's CDR3 is CASSQVNLRTEAFF. The CDR3 DNA sequence: TGCGCCAGCAGCCAAGTAAACCTCCGGACTGAAGCTTTCTTT.

This rearrangement joins TRBV4-3 to TRBJ2-4; D remains unclear. Germline loops: CDR1 LGHNA, CDR2 YSLEER. CDR3 length: 14 residues. V shed 0 bases and J shed 6 bases, with 9 bases lying between them. CDR3 nucleotides: TGCGCCAGCAGCCAAGATCTTCACAGAAACATTCAGTACTTC. Translating gives CASSQDLHRNIQYF.

The V call is TRBV30, the J call TRBJ2-7; D is unresolved. V shed 3 bases and J shed 2 bases, with 11 bases lying between them. CDR1 and CDR2 (germline): GTSNPN, SVGIG (reference sequence). The CDR3 has 13 residues. CDR3 coding DNA: TGTGCCTGGAGGCGACTTCCAACCTACGAGCAGTACTTC. As protein: CAWRRLPTYEQYF.

On this clone itself: Within the sample, other DNA sequences also encode this same CDR3. This chain joins TRBV6-1 and TRBJ2-5, with D perhaps assigned TRBD1 or TRBD2 (5 bases each). CDR3 size: 14 residues. V was trimmed by 2 bases and J by 2 bases, leaving 9 bases between them. Germline V gene lookup returns CDR1 MNHNS and CDR2 SASEGT. The CDR3 here is CASSESGRQETQYF. DNA for the CDR3: TGTGCCAGCAGTGAATCGGGGCGGCAAGAGACCCAGTACTTC.

The rearrangement uses TRBV19 and TRBJ2-3; TRBD2 agrees at 13 bases. Per germline, CDR1 LNHDA and CDR2 SQIVND (reference sequence). Trimming cost V 4 bases and J 2 bases; bases outside gene matches: 6. This CDR3 comprises 17 residues. CDR3 coding DNA: TGTGCCAGTAGTACCGGGACTAGCGGGACCCACACAGATACGCAGTATTTT. Its protein product is CASSTGTSGTHTDTQYF.

This chain joins TRBV9 and TRBJ1-5; no clear D. V lost 2 bases to trimming and J lost 5 bases, with 11 bases between them. This CDR3 has 14 amino acids. Germline assignment: CDR1 SGDLS and CDR2 YYNGEE. The CDR3 nucleotides are TGTGCCAGCAGCGTCGGGCCCCGGGATCAGCCCCAGCATTTT. This codes for CASSVGPRDQPQHF. Supplemented by reference TRBV9 and TRBJ1-5, the full variable domain reads DSGVTQTPKHLITATGQRVTLRCSPRSGDLSVYWYQQSLDQGLQFLIQYYNGEERAKGNILERFSAQQFPDLHSELNLSSLELGDSALYFCASSVGPRDQPQHFGDGTRLSIL.

The rearrangement links TRBV5-4 to TRBJ2-3, with D possibly being TRBD2 (6 bases). The CDR3 extends over 16 amino acids. Germline V gives CDR1 SGHNT, CDR2 YYREEE (reference sequence). V was trimmed by 0 bases and J by 2 bases, leaving 13 bases between them. CDR3 region: CASSLGGGLHTDTQYF. In DNA, the CDR3 is TGTGCCAGCAGCTTGGGGGGAGGCCTTCACACAGATACGCAGTATTTT.

This clone was counted between two and nine times. The chain recombines TRBV5-4 with TRBJ2-3; 9 positions match TRBD1. The CDR3 spans 15 residues. The germline gives CDR1 SGHNT, CDR2 YYREEE (reference sequence). The V gene end was trimmed by 0 bases and the J gene end by 6 bases; junction bases not matched to a gene: 5. The CDR3 region is CASSLGDRVIDTQYF. CDR3 in DNA: TGTGCCAGCAGCTTGGGGGACAGGGTGATTGATACGCAGTATTTT.